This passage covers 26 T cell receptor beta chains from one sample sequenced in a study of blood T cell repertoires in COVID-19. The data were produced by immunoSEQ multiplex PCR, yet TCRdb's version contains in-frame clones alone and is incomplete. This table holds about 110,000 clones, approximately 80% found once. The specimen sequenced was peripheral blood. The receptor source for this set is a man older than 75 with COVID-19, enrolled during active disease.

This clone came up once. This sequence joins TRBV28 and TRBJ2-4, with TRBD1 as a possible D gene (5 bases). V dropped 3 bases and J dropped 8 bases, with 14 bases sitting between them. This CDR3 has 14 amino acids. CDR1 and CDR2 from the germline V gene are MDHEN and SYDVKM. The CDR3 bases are TGTGCCAGCAGTTTCTACCGCAGGGTAGACATTCAGTACTTC. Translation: CASSFYRRVDIQYF.

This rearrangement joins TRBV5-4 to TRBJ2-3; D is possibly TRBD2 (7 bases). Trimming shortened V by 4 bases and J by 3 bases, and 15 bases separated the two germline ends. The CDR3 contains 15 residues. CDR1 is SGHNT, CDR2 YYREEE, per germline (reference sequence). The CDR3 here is CASSGGAGATDTQYF. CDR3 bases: TGTGCCAGCAGCGGGGGGGCCGGGGCAACAGATACGCAGTATTTT. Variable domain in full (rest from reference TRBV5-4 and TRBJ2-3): ETGVTQSPTHLIKTRGQQVTLRCSSQSGHNTVSWYQQALGQGPQFIFQYYREEENGRGNFPPRFSGLQFPNYSSELNVNALELDDSALYLCASSGGAGATDTQYFGPGTRLTVL.

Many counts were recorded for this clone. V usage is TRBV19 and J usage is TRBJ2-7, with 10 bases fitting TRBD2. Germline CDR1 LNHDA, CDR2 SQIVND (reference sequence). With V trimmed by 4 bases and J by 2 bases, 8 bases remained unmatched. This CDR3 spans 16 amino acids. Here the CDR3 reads CASSTGGLAPTYEQYF. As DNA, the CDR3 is TGTGCCAGTAGTACGGGGGGACTAGCGCCTACCTACGAGCAGTACTTC.

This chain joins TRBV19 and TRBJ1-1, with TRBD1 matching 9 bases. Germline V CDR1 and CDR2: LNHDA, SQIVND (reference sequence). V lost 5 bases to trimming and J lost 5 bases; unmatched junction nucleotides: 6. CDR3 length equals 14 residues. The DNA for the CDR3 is TGTGCCAGTAGTCCGGGACAGGGCAGTACTGAAGCTTTCTTT. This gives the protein CASSPGQGSTEAFF.

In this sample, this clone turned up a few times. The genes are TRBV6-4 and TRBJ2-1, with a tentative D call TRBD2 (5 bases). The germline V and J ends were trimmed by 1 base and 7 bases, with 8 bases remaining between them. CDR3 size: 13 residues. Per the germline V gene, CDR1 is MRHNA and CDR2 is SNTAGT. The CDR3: CASSDLRGNEQFF. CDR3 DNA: TGTGCCAGCAGTGACTTACGGGGTAATGAGCAGTTCTTC.

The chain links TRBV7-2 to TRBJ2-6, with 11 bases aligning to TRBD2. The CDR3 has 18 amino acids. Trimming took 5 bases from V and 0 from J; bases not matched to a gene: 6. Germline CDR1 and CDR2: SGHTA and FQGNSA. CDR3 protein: CASSTPSGRPSGANVLTF. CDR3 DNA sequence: TGTGCCAGCAGCACCCCTAGCGGGAGGCCCTCTGGGGCCAACGTCCTGACTTTC.

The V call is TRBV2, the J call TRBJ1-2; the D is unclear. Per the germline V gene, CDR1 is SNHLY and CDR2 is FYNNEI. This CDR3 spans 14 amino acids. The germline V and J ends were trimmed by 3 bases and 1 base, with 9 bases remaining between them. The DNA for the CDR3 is TGTGCCAGCAGTGAGGGCGGGTATAACTATGGCTACACCTTC. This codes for CASSEGGYNYGYTF.

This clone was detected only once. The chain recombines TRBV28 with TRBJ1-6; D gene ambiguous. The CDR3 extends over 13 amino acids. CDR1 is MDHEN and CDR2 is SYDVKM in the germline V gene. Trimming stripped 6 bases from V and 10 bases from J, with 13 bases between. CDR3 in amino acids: CASSEDMSSPLHF. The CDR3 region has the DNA TGTGCCAGCAGCGAGGATATGAGCTCACCCCTCCACTTT.

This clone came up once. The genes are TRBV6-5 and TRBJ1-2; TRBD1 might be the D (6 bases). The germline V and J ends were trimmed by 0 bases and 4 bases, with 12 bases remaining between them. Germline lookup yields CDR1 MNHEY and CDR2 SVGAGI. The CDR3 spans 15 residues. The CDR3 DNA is TGTGCCAGCAGTTACTCCCTACAGGGTGGCTATGGCTACACCTTC. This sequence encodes CASSYSLQGGYGYTF.

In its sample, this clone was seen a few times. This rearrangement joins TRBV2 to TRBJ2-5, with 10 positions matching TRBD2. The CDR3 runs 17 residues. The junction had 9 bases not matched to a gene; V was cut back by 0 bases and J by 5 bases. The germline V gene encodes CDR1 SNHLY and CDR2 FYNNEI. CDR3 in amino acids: CASSEALGLAAEETQYF. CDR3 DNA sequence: TGTGCCAGCAGTGAAGCGCTAGGACTAGCGGCCGAGGAGACCCAGTACTTC. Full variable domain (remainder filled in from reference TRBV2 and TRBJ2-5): EPEVTQTPSHQVTQMGQEVILRCVPISNHLYFYWYRQILGQKVEFLVSFYNNEISEKSEIFDDQFSVERPDGSNFTLKIRSTKLEDSAMYFCASSEALGLAAEETQYFGPGTRLLVL.

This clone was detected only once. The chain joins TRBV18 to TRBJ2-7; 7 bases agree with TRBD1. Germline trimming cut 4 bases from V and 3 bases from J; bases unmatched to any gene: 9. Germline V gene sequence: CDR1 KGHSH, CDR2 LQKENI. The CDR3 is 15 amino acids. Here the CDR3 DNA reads TGTGCCAGCTCACTATTACGACAGGGCCACTACGAGCAGTACTTC. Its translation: CASSLLRQGHYEQYF.

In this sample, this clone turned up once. The DNA for the CDR3 is TGCGCCAGCAGCTATTCTAGCGGGAGCAGCTACAATGAGCAGTTCTTC. It specifies CASSYSSGSSYNEQFF. J is TRBJ2-1 and V is TRBV5-1; 10 bases agree with TRBD2. The V gene's germline CDR1 is SGHRS and CDR2 YFSETQ. The junction had 6 bases not matched to a gene; V was cut back by 3 bases and J by 3 bases. The CDR3 totals 16 residues.

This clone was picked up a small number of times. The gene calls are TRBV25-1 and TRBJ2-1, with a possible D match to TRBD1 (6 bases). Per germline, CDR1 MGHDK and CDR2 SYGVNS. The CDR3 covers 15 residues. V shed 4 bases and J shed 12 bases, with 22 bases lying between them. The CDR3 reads CASSGPDSPRAGQFF. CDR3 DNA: TGTGCCAGCAGTGGGCCGGACAGCCCCAGGGCAGGGCAGTTCTTC.

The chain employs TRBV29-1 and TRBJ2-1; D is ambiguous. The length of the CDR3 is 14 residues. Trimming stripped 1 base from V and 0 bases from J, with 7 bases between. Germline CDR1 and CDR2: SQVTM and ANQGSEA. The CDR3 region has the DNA TGCAGCGTTGAAGGCGTTAGCTCCTACAATGAGCAGTTCTTC. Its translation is CSVEGVSSYNEQFF.

The chain's CDR3 is CASSPLTGPYEQYF. The DNA of the CDR3 is TGTGCCAGCAGTCCCCTAACAGGGCCCTACGAGCAGTACTTC. V usage is TRBV6-5 and J usage is TRBJ2-7; D perhaps matches TRBD1 (6 bases). Germline V gene sequence: CDR1 MNHEY, CDR2 SVGAGI. The V and J ends lost 5 bases and 2 bases respectively, with 13 bases between them. The CDR3 extends over 14 amino acids.

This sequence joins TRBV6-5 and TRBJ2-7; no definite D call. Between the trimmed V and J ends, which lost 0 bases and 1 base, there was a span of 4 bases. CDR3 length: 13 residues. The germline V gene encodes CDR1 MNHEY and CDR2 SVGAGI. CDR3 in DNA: TGTGCCAGCAGTTACTCGTCGTCCTACGAGCAGTACTTC. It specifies CASSYSSSYEQYF.

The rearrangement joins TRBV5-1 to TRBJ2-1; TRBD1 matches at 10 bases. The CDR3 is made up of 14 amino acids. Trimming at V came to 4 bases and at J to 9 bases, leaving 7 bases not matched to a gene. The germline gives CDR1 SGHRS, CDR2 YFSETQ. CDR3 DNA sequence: TGCGCCAGCAGCGAGGGACAGGGGCACGGTGAGCAGTTCTTC. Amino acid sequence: CASSEGQGHGEQFF.

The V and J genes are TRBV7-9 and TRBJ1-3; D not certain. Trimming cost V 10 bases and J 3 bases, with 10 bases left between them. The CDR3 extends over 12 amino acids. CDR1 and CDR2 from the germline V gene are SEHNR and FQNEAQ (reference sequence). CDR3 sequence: CAIRENGNTIYF. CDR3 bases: TGTGCCATCCGGGAGAATGGAAACACCATATATTTT.

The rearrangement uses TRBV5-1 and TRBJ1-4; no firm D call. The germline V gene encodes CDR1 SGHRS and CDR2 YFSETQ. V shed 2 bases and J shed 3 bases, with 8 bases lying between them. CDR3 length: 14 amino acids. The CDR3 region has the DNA TGCGCCAGCAGCTTCACGCAGGCTAATGAAAAACTGTTTTTT. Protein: CASSFTQANEKLFF.

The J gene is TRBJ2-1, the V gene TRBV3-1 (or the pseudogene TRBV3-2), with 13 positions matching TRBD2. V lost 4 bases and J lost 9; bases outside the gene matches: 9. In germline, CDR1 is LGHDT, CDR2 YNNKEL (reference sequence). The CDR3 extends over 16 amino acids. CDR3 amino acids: CASSPTSGRGPPEQFF. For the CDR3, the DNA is TGTGCCAGCAGCCCAACTAGCGGGAGGGGGCCCCCTGAGCAGTTCTTC.

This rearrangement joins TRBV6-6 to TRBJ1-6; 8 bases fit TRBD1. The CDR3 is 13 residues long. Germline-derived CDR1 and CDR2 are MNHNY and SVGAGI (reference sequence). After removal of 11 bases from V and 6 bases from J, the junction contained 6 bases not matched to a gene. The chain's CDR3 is CAGGDRRNSPLHF. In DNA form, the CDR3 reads TGTGCCGGGGGGGACAGGCGTAATTCACCCCTCCACTTT.

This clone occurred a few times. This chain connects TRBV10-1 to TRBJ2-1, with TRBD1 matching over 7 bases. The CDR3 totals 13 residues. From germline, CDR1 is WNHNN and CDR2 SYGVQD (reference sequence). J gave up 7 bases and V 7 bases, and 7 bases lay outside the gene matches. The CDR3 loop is CASTDRRSNEQFF. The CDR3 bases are TGCGCCAGCACGGACAGGCGTTCGAATGAGCAGTTCTTC.

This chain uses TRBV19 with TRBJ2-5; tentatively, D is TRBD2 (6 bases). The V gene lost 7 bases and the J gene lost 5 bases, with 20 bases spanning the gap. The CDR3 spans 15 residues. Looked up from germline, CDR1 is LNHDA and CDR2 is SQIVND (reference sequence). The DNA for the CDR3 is TGTGCCAGTACCCGCGACGGGGGTGGCGGTGAGACCCAGTACTTC. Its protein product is CASTRDGGGGETQYF.

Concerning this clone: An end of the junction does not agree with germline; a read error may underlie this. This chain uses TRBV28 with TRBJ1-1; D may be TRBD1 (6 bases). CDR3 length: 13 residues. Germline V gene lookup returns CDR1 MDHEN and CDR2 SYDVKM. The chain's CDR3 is CASTRGTGPRQEF. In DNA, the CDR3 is TGTGCCAGCACCCGAGGAACAGGCCCACGACAGGAGTTT.

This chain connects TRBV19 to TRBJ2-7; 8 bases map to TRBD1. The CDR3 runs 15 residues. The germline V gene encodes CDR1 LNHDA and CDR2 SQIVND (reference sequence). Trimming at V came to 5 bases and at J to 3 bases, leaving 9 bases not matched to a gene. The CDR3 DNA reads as TGTGCCAGTAGTCCATCGGGACAGGTGCGCTACGAGCAGTACTTC. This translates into CASSPSGQVRYEQYF.

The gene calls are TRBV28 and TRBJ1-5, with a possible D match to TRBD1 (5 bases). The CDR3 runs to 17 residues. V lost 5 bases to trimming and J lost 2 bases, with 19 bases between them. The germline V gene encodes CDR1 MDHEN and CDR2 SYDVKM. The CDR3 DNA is TGTGCCAGCAGTATCCTCCAAGGGGATATGGGCAATCAGCCCCAGCATTTT. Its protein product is CASSILQGDMGNQPQHF.